The 30 T cell receptor beta chains in this list originate from one sample, sequenced in a study of cytomegalovirus exposure and HLA in healthy donors. Use of 60 Vbeta and 13 Jbeta primers characterized the PCR. Repertoires were generated with immunoSEQ multiplex PCR, while TCRdb's copy carries only in-frame clones and drops some. The data show over 100,000 clones, with about 60% seen just once and 9% to 10% held by the top ten. The sequenced sample was PBMCs. These receptors were taken from a man aged 40-49 years in good health and CMV-seropositive.

This clone was counted only a few times. V gene TRBV25-1 combines with J gene TRBJ1-6; TRBD1 matches at 7 bases. The CDR3 runs to 15 residues. After removal of 3 bases from V and 14 bases from J, the junction contained 13 bases not matched to a gene. The germline CDR1 and CDR2 sequences are MGHDK and SYGVNS. CDR3 in amino acids: CASSDIGTAAYSLHF. The CDR3 nucleotides are TGTGCCAGCAGTGATATAGGGACAGCCGCTTACTCCCTCCACTTT.

The chain combines TRBV5-6 with TRBJ2-5; perhaps TRBD2 as D (6 bases). This CDR3 region has 14 residues. The germline CDR1 and CDR2 sequences are SGHDT and YYEEEE. The V and J ends lost 4 bases and 7 bases respectively, with 17 bases between them. In DNA form, the CDR3 reads TGTGCCAGCAGCACCCTCGGGGGTAGGGGGACCCAGTACTTC. Translated: CASSTLGGRGTQYF.

The chain has TRBV6-5 and TRBJ2-7, with a weak D call TRBD1 (6 bases). The germline gives CDR1 MNHEY, CDR2 SVGAGI. V lost 6 bases and J lost 2, with 11 bases in between. The CDR3 loop spans 13 amino acids. CDR3 loop: CASSPRDTYEQYF. The CDR3 nucleotides are TGTGCCAGCAGCCCCAGGGACACCTACGAGCAGTACTTC.

This sequence joins TRBV2 and TRBJ2-2; D is perhaps TRBD1 (5 bases). The CDR3 spans 13 residues. Per the germline V gene, CDR1 is SNHLY and CDR2 is FYNNEI. Trimming removed 2 bases at V and 6 bases at J, with 7 bases between. CDR3 DNA: TGTGCCAGCAGTGAACAAGGGGCCGGGGAGCTGTTTTTT. This codes for CASSEQGAGELFF.

The chain is built from TRBV2 and TRBJ1-2; 12 bases align to TRBD1. This CDR3 comprises 16 residues. J gave up 3 bases and V 6 bases, and 8 bases lay outside the gene matches. CDR1 and CDR2 (germline): SNHLY, FYNNEI. Here the CDR3 DNA reads TGTGCCAGCAGCCGGGACAGGGGGCGAGAGGACTATGGCTACACCTTC. Protein: CASSRDRGREDYGYTF.

This chain connects TRBV5-4 to TRBJ1-2, with TRBD1 as a possible D gene (6 bases). Germline V gene lookup returns CDR1 SGHNT and CDR2 YYREEE (reference sequence). The CDR3 extends over 14 amino acids. V was clipped by 0 bases and J by 8 bases, with 14 bases between them. The CDR3 sequence is CASSLDRVVRGYTF. The CDR3, as DNA: TGTGCCAGCAGCTTGGACAGGGTCGTAAGGGGCTACACCTTC.

V usage is TRBV7-3 and J usage is TRBJ2-7; 9 bases line up with TRBD1. V shed 3 bases, J shed 3 bases, and the junction held 6 bases outside the gene matches. This CDR3 is 15 amino acids long. Germline CDR1 and CDR2: SGHTA and FQGTGA. In DNA form, the CDR3 reads TGTGCCAGCAGCTTGGCCCCGGGACAGGGCTACGAGCAGTACTTC. Its protein is CASSLAPGQGYEQYF.

Of note for this clone: Sequence at one end of the junction differs from germline and may be a read error. This CDR3 reads CASSEALPRTGPNYGYTF. CDR3 DNA sequence: TGTGCCAGCAGTGAAGCGCTTCCCAGGACAGGGCCTAACTATGGCTACACCTTT. The rearrangement uses TRBV6-1 and TRBJ1-2; 8 positions agree with TRBD1. The CDR3 has 18 residues. The V gene's germline CDR1 is MNHNS and CDR2 SASEGT.

This clone turned up a few times. The gene calls are TRBV5-1 and TRBJ1-1, with 12 bases lining up with TRBD1. The J segment lost 8 bases and the V segment lost 0 bases, leaving 11 bases of the junction unmatched. The CDR3 covers 17 residues. CDR1 SGHRS and CDR2 YFSETQ come from the germline V gene. The CDR3 nucleotides read TGCGCCAGCAGCTTGGGCGGGACAGGGGGCCCTATGCTGGAAGCTTTCTTT. Amino acids: CASSLGGTGGPMLEAFF. Filled out from reference TRBV5-1 and TRBJ1-1, the complete variable domain reads KAGVTQTPRYLIKTRGQQVTLSCSPISGHRSVSWYQQTPGQGLQFLFEYFSETQRNKGNFPGRFSGRQFSNSRSEMNVSTLELGDSALYLCASSLGGTGGPMLEAFFGQGTRLTVV.

The chain links TRBV6-5 to TRBJ2-3, with 9 bases that match TRBD2. CDR1 is MNHEY, CDR2 SVGAGI, per germline. The CDR3 covers 16 residues. J was trimmed by 5 bases and V by 3 bases; bases with no gene match: 9. The CDR3 loop is CASSYLRTSVLDTQYF. The CDR3 DNA is TGTGCCAGCAGTTATCTCAGGACTAGCGTTCTAGATACGCAGTATTTT.

The chain joins TRBV6-4 to TRBJ2-1, with 10 bases aligning to TRBD1. The length of the CDR3 is 16 residues. Per the germline V gene, CDR1 is MRHNA and CDR2 is SNTAGT. V lost 2 bases to trimming and J lost 7 bases; unmatched junction nucleotides: 8. CDR3: CASSDPGQGIWNEQFF. The DNA for the CDR3 is TGTGCCAGCAGTGACCCGGGACAGGGGATTTGGAATGAGCAGTTCTTC.

This clone showed up just once. Its ends do not fully match the called genes, so a read error is possible. The rearrangement links TRBV28 to TRBJ2-7; TRBD2 agrees at 15 bases. The germline V gene encodes CDR1 MDHEN and CDR2 SYDVKM. The CDR3 covers 14 residues. As DNA, the CDR3 is TGTGCCAGCAGTTCTCCCCCGGGACTAGCGGGAGGCGACTTC. Translating gives CASSSPPGLAGGDF.

As for this clone: In the same sample, other DNA sequences code for this CDR3. The chain's CDR3 is CASSLVAGSTDTQYF. DNA of the CDR3: TGCGCCAGCAGCTTGGTGGCAGGGAGCACAGATACGCAGTATTTT. This chain connects TRBV5-1 to TRBJ2-3; D perhaps matches TRBD1 (5 bases). This CDR3 comprises 15 residues. Germline-derived CDR1 and CDR2 are SGHRS and YFSETQ. V was trimmed by 0 bases and J by 0 bases, leaving 8 bases between them.

This rearrangement joins TRBV28 to TRBJ1-6; D is unclear. Trimming took off 5 bases at V and 7 bases at J, with 15 bases between the two ends. CDR3 length: 15 residues. CDR1 is MDHEN and CDR2 is SYDVKM in the germline V gene. CDR3 amino acids: CASSRRTAGNSPLHF. The CDR3 bases are TGTGCCAGCAGTCGACGGACGGCGGGGAATTCACCCCTCCACTTT.

The chain couples TRBV7-9 to TRBJ1-2, with D perhaps matching TRBD1 (6 bases). This CDR3 is 13 amino acids long. The germline CDR1 and CDR2 sequences are SEHNR and FQNEAQ (reference sequence). The V end was cut by 4 bases, the J end by 8 bases, with 14 bases between. The CDR3: CASSSPGAWGYTF. The CDR3 DNA reads TGTGCCAGCAGCTCGCCAGGGGCGTGGGGCTACACCTTC.

This clone occurred once. The chain carries TRBV5-5 and TRBJ1-1; D may be TRBD1 (5 bases). There are 17 residues in the CDR3. Trimming shortened V by 4 bases and J by 1 base, and 20 bases separated the two germline ends. Germline loops: CDR1 SGHKS, CDR2 YYEKEE (reference sequence). The CDR3 bases are TGTGCCAGCAGCAGGACACAGGTAATGGAGACGAACACTGAAGCTTTCTTT. The encoded protein is CASSRTQVMETNTEAFF.

This clone was seen once. V is TRBV6-5 and J is TRBJ2-3, with TRBD1 as a possible D gene (6 bases). The CDR3 length is 15 residues. V was clipped by 6 bases and J by 4 bases, with 17 bases between them. In germline, CDR1 is MNHEY, CDR2 SVGAGI. CDR3 residues: CASSLQGSIADTQYF. The CDR3 coding sequence is TGTGCCAGCAGCCTACAGGGTAGTATTGCAGATACGCAGTATTTT.

The chain has TRBV7-2 and TRBJ2-5; TRBD1 might be the D (6 bases). Germline V lookup: CDR1 SGHTA, CDR2 FQGNSA. The CDR3 covers 14 residues. Trimming stripped 4 bases from V and 2 bases from J, with 11 bases between. The CDR3 sequence: CASSSNRAQETQYF. The CDR3 coding sequence is TGTGCCAGCAGCTCCAACAGGGCGCAAGAGACCCAGTACTTC.

V gene TRBV5-1 combines with J gene TRBJ1-2; 10 bases agree with TRBD1. V lost 3 bases and J lost 6; bases outside the gene matches: 5. CDR1 and CDR2 from the germline V gene are SGHRS and YFSETQ. The CDR3 consists of 14 residues. CDR3 amino acids: CASSSWGTGDGYTF. The CDR3 DNA reads TGCGCCAGCAGCTCCTGGGGGACAGGGGATGGCTACACCTTC.

This clone was counted between two and nine times. The chain links TRBV11-2 to TRBJ2-1; TRBD2 matches at 11 bases. Germline V gene data show CDR1 as SGHAT and CDR2 as FQNNGV. The CDR3 is made up of 17 amino acids. Losses at the gene ends were 4 bases for V and 3 bases for J; bases not matched to a gene: 8. CDR3: CASSSGLAGPHYNEQFF. CDR3 nucleotide sequence: TGTGCCAGCAGCTCAGGACTAGCGGGTCCCCACTACAATGAGCAGTTCTTC.

The CDR3 DNA reads as TGTGCCAGCCGACAGAACTATGGCTACACCTTC. Translation gives CASRQNYGYTF. The chain carries TRBV6-5 and TRBJ1-2; perhaps TRBD1 as D (5 bases). Looked up from germline, CDR1 is MNHEY and CDR2 is SVGAGI. This CDR3 has 11 amino acids. V was pared by 8 bases and J by 2 bases, with 6 bases between.

The chain is built from TRBV7-9 and TRBJ2-7; 7 bases align to TRBD1. Looked up from germline, CDR1 is SEHNR and CDR2 is FQNEAQ (reference sequence). The CDR3 spans 14 residues. V was pared by 6 bases and J by 1 base, with 6 bases of the junction left unmatched. Here the CDR3 DNA reads TGTGCCAGCAGTCTAGGGGGACAGTCCTACGAGCAGTACTTC. Its protein product is CASSLGGQSYEQYF.

The rearrangement uses TRBV7-8 and TRBJ2-1; maybe TRBD2 (6 bases). CDR1 and CDR2 from the germline V gene are SGHVS and FQNEAQ. Deletions cut 5 bases from V and 5 bases from J, with 25 bases between. The CDR3 totals 18 residues. DNA of the CDR3: TGTGCCAGCAGCAAGACCTACCCACTTGCGCGGGACGACAATGAGCAGTTCTTC. Translation gives CASSKTYPLARDDNEQFF.

The V and J genes are TRBV4-1 and TRBJ1-6, with 9 bases lining up with TRBD1. Germline V CDR1 and CDR2: MGHRA, YSYEKL. V gave up 1 base and J gave up 9 bases; unmatched junction bases: 7. CDR3 size: 16 residues. CDR3 sequence reads: CASSQGSGTGLSPLHF. CDR3 coding DNA: TGCGCCAGCAGCCAAGGAAGCGGGACAGGGCTTTCACCCCTCCACTTT.

This clone was counted once. V is TRBV30 and J is TRBJ1-5, with a possible D match to TRBD1 (5 bases). Germline CDR1 GTSNPN, CDR2 SVGIG (reference sequence). This CDR3 is 14 amino acids long. V was pared by 2 bases and J by 9 bases, with 17 bases between. CDR3 loop: CAWSTTDPSTPQHF. CDR3 nucleotide sequence: TGTGCCTGGAGTACGACAGATCCTTCGACGCCCCAGCATTTT.

The chain combines TRBV10-2 with TRBJ2-5, with D tentatively TRBD2 (5 bases). Trimming shortened V by 7 bases and J by 3 bases, and 9 bases separated the two germline ends. Germline values: CDR1 WSHSY, CDR2 SAAADI. The CDR3 consists of 12 residues. CDR3 sequence reads: CASMGEEETQYF. As DNA, the CDR3 is TGCGCCAGCATGGGAGAAGAAGAGACCCAGTACTTC.

This chain links TRBV4-3 with TRBJ2-1; 7 nucleotides match TRBD2. Trimming took 0 bases from V and 8 from J; bases not matched to a gene: 10. CDR3 length: 16 residues. Germline V CDR1 and CDR2: LGHNA, YSLEER. The CDR3 nucleotides read TGCGCCAGCAGCCAAGATTGGACTAGTGATGGGGATGAGCAGTTCTTC. Amino acid sequence: CASSQDWTSDGDEQFF.

This clone was seen only a few times. The V call is TRBV5-1, the J call TRBJ2-2; D might be TRBD2 (5 bases). Between the trimmed V and J ends, which lost 0 bases and 4 bases, there was a span of 13 bases. Germline V gene lookup returns CDR1 SGHRS and CDR2 YFSETQ. The CDR3 is 16 residues long. The CDR3 coding sequence is TGCGCCAGCAGCTTGGATCTAGCTGGACCCACCGGGGAGCTGTTTTTT. Its protein product is CASSLDLAGPTGELFF.

This clone has more than one count but fewer than ten. The CDR3 spells CASSLGLAFNYEQYF. CDR3 bases: TGTGCCAGCAGCCTGGGACTAGCGTTTAACTACGAGCAGTACTTC. This chain links TRBV5-6 with TRBJ2-7; 10 nucleotides line up with TRBD2. J gave up 3 bases and V 4 bases, and 7 bases lay outside the gene matches. The CDR3 extends over 15 amino acids. Germline V gives CDR1 SGHDT, CDR2 YYEEEE. The full variable domain, rest sourced from reference TRBV5-6 and TRBJ2-7, is DAGVTQSPTHLIKTRGQQVTLRCSPKSGHDTVSWYQQALGQGPQFIFQYYEEEERQRGNFPDRFSGHQFPNYSSELNVNALLLGDSALYLCASSLGLAFNYEQYFGPGTRLTVT.

A few counts support this clone. This chain uses TRBV19 with TRBJ1-2; 8 bases fit TRBD1. The J segment lost 4 bases and the V segment lost 8 bases, leaving 6 bases of the junction unmatched. Germline assignment: CDR1 LNHDA and CDR2 SQIVND (reference sequence). The CDR3 length is 13 residues. CDR3 in amino acids: CASQGQAIYGYTF. In DNA form, the CDR3 reads TGTGCCAGTCAGGGACAGGCGATCTATGGCTACACCTTC.